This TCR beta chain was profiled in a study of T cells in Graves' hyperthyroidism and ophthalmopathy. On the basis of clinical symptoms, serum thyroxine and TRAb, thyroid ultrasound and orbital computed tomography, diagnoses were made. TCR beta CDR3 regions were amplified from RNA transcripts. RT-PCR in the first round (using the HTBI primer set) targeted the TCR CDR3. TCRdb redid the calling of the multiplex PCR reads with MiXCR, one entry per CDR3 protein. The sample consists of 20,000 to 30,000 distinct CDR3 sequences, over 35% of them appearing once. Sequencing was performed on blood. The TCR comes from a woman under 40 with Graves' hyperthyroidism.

CDR3 in amino acids: CASYGRDRGPYEQYF. The CDR3 DNA reads TGTGCCAGTTATGGTAGGGACAGGGGTCCCTACGAGCAGTACTTC. The chain uses TRBV19 and TRBJ2-7, with 10 bases that match TRBD1. V lost 8 bases to trimming and J lost 2 bases; unmatched junction nucleotides: 9. The CDR3 spans 15 residues. Germline CDR1 LNHDA, CDR2 SQIVND (reference sequence).